The clone carrying this T cell receptor beta chain was observed once. This sample is drawn from a study of blood T cell repertoires in COVID-19. Study-wide context: The United States, Italy and Spain provided the acute and convalescent COVID-19 samples.

The repertoire was sequenced with immunoSEQ multiplex PCR; TCRdb's copy has only in-frame clones and lacks some. The sample contains around 110,000 clones, roughly 75% of which appear only once. Between the trimmed V and J ends, which lost 8 bases and 7 bases, there was a span of 18 bases. This CDR3 has 14 residues. Sequenced material: peripheral blood. This chain joins TRBV23-1 and TRBJ1-5; D call uncertain. TRBV23-1 is treated as an ORF (open reading frame) with a function not yet certain. This sequence originates from a man between 60 and 75 years old with active or convalescent COVID-19. CDR3 nucleotide sequence: TGCGCCAGCGGGCCCGAAAAACTCCCCCAGCCCCAGCATTTT. This encodes CASGPEKLPQPQHF.